The 7 T cell receptor beta chains below come from one sample, sequenced in a study of T cells in Graves' hyperthyroidism and ophthalmopathy. The investigators amplified TCR beta CDR3 regions from RNA transcripts. RT-PCR in the first round (using the HTBI primer set) targeted the TCR CDR3. TCRdb re-analysed the multiplex PCR reads in MiXCR, keeping a single row per CDR3 protein. The data hold hundreds of thousands of distinct CDR3 sequences, with roughly 16% observed a single time. Sequencing used blood. The source is a woman in her thirties or forties with Graves' ophthalmopathy.

The chain has TRBV19 and TRBJ2-3; 9 bases match TRBD1. The CDR3 loop spans 14 amino acids. Germline V gene lookup returns CDR1 LNHDA and CDR2 SQIVND (reference sequence). J lost 1 base, V lost 4 bases, and 0 bases had no gene match. CDR3 coding DNA: TGTGCCAGTAGTAACAGGGGGCGCACAGATACGCAGTATTTT. It specifies CASSNRGRTDTQYF.

This clonotype was observed at least ten times. The chain links TRBV3-1 to TRBJ2-3, with a possible D match to TRBD2 (6 bases). The CDR3 runs to 15 residues. V lost 4 bases and J 3 bases, leaving 14 bases between the germline ends. Germline CDR1 LGHDT, CDR2 YNNKEL (reference sequence). CDR3 sequence reads: CASSPGLRGTDTQYF. The CDR3 DNA is TGTGCCAGCAGCCCCGGGTTGCGGGGTACAGATACGCAGTATTTT.

Many counts were recorded for this clonotype. The rearrangement joins TRBV7-3 to TRBJ2-7; D is unclear. V dropped 2 bases and J dropped 4 bases, with 9 bases sitting between them. Germline CDR1 and CDR2: SGHTA and FQGTGA. The CDR3 totals 13 residues. The CDR3 here is CASSLVEGYEQYF. Here the CDR3 DNA reads TGTGCCAGCAGCTTAGTAGAAGGGTACGAGCAGTACTTC.

This clonotype was detected only once. Germline and junction disagree at one end, which may indicate a read error. The rearrangement links TRBV20-1 to TRBJ2-2, with 12 bases identical to TRBD2. Germline values: CDR1 DFQATT, CDR2 SNEGSKA (reference sequence). CDR3 length: 14 residues. The CDR3 sequence: CSARGLAGSGELFF. CDR3 nucleotides: TGCAGTGCAAGAGGACTAGCGGGGTCCGGGGAGCTGTTTTTT.

Ten or more counts support this clonotype. The chain links TRBV3-1 to TRBJ2-3; D is uncertain. This CDR3 has 12 amino acids. Per the germline V gene, CDR1 is LGHDT and CDR2 is YNNKEL (reference sequence). Trimming removed 0 bases from V and 8 bases from J, with 6 bases in between. The CDR3 loop reads CASSQDRVTQYF. In DNA, the CDR3 is TGTGCCAGCAGCCAAGATCGGGTTACGCAGTATTTT.

The sample holds a few counts of this clonotype. V usage is TRBV3-1 and J usage is TRBJ1-5; D gene uncertain. The germline gives CDR1 LGHDT, CDR2 YNNKEL (reference sequence). Trimming removed 2 bases from V and 0 bases from J, with 5 bases in between. This CDR3 contains 14 residues. The CDR3 loop reads CASSQSYSNQPQHF. DNA of the CDR3: TGTGCCAGCAGCCAATCGTATAGCAATCAGCCCCAGCATTTT.

This clonotype was counted ten times or more. This CDR3 is CAWSPGGTTDTQYF. CDR3 nucleotides: TGTGCCTGGAGTCCCGGGGGGACCACAGATACGCAGTATTTT. The chain couples TRBV30 to TRBJ2-3; TRBD2 matches 7 bases. This CDR3 is 14 amino acids long. V lost 2 bases and J lost 2; bases outside the gene matches: 4. Germline CDR1 reads GTSNPN; CDR2 reads SVGIG (reference sequence).